The source of this T cell receptor beta chain is a study of T cells in localized non-small cell lung cancer. Regarding this clone: Its specificity is not known.

This CDR3 is 16 amino acids long. V was shortened by 4 bases and J by 0 bases, with 13 bases between the two germline ends. Germline V gene lookup returns CDR1 SGHRS and CDR2 YFSETQ. Profiled with immunoSEQ multiplex PCR; TCRdb holds only in-frame clones, not every one. Of about 700 clones listed, roughly 20% are singletons. Regarding the study as a whole: Higher adjacent-lung clonality was associated with shorter survival.

The sequence was collected from a woman aged 35 to 75 with stage II squamous cell lung carcinoma. This sample comprised normal lung tissue next to the tumor, obtained before any cancer treatment. The genes are TRBV5-1 and TRBJ2-2, with unresolved D. CDR3 protein: CASSPLAATNTGELFF. As DNA, the CDR3 is TGCGCCAGCAGCCCACTGGCGGCGACGAACACCGGGGAGCTGTTTTTT.